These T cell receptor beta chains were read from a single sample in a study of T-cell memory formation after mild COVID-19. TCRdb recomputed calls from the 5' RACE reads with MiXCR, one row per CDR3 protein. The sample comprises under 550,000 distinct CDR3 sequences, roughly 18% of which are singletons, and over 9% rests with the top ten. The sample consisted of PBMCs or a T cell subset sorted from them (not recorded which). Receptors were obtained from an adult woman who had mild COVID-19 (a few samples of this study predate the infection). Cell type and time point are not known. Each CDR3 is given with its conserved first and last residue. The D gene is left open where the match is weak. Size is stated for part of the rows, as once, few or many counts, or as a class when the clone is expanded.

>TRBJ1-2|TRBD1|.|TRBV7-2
TGTGCCAGCAGCTTAACTTGGACAGGGTATGGCTACACCTTC
CASSLTWTGYGYTF
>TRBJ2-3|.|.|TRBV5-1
TGCGCCAGCAGCTTGGAAGAGGCAGTGGTGGGGACAGATACGCAGTATTTT
CASSLEEAVVGTDTQYF
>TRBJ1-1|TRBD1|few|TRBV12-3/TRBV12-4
TGTGCCAGCAGTTCGGGACAGGGAGGTGAAGCTTTCTTT
CASSSGQGGEAFF
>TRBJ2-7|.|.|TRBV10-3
TGTGCCATCAGTGAACGGGGGACATCGTACGAGCAGTACTTC
CAISERGTSYEQYF
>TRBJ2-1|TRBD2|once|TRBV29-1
TGCAGCGTTGTAGCGGGGATATCCTACAATGAGCAGTTCTTC
CSVVAGISYNEQFF
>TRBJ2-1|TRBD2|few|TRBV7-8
TGTGCCAGCAGCCCCGGACTAGCGGGAGGGCCGATCAATGAGCAGTTCTTC
CASSPGLAGGPINEQFF
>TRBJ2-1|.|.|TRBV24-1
TGTGCCACCAGCAAAAACGAGAATGAGCAGTTCTTC
CATSKNENEQFF
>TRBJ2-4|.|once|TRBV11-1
TGTGCCAGCAGCTTAGACGGCAACTTATTAGCCAAAAACATTCAGTACTTC
CASSLDGNLLAKNIQYF
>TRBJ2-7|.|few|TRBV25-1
TGTGCCAGCAGTGATCCCCCCTACGAGCAGTACTTC
CASSDPPYEQYF
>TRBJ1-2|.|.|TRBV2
TGTGCCAGCAGTGGTCAGGGGCGTGGTGGCACCTTC
CASSGQGRGGTF
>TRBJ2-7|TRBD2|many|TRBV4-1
TGCGCCAGCAGCCCTGGACTAGCGGGAGTCTATCCCTCCGAGCAGTACTTC
CASSPGLAGVYPSEQYF
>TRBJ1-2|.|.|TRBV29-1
TGCAGCGGGAAAGTGGGGAACTATGGCTACACCTTC
CSGKVGNYGYTF
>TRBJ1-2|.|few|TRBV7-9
TGTGCCAGCAGCACGATCAGGGTTTACTGGGGTTATGGCTACACCTTC
CASSTIRVYWGYGYTF
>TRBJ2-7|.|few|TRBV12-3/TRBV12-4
TGTGCCAGCAGTTTAGCGGGACTCTCCCCCGCCAACGAGCAGTACTTC
CASSLAGLSPANEQYF
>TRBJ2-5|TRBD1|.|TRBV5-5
TGTGCCAGCAGCTTGCTATTCGCTCCCCTCGCGGGACAGGGGGAGACCCAGTACTTC
CASSLLFAPLAGQGETQYF
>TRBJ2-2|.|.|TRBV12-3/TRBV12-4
TGTGCCAGCAGTTTATCCGTGAACACCGGGGAGCTGTTTTTT
CASSLSVNTGELFF
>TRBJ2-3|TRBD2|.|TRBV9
TGTGCCAGCAACCCGGGCACTAGCGGATTTACAGATACGCAGTATTTT
CASNPGTSGFTDTQYF
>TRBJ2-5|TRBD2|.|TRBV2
TGTGCCAGCAGCGGACTAGTACAGACCCAGTACTTC
CASSGLVQTQYF
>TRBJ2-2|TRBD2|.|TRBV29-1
TGCAGCGTTGGGCAGGGAGGGTCTACCGGGGAGCTGTTTTTT
CSVGQGGSTGELFF
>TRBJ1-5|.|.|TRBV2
TGTGCCAGCAGTGGACAGCCCAATCAGCCCCAGCATTTT
CASSGQPNQPQHF
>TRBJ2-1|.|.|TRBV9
TGTGCCAGCAGCCAATCCGGGCCCACCAATGAGCAGTTCTTC
CASSQSGPTNEQFF
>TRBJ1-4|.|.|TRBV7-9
TGTGCCAGCAGCAATGAGGGGTGGCAAGACGAAAAACTGTTTTTT
CASSNEGWQDEKLFF
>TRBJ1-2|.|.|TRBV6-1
TGTGCCAGCAGTGAAGGGGTGGCAGTAGGTTTTGGCTACACCTTC
CASSEGVAVGFGYTF
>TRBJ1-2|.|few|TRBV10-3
TGTGCCATCAGTCCACAGGGTAACTATGGCTACACCTTC
CAISPQGNYGYTF
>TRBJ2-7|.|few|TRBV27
TGTGCCAGCGCCGGGGGAGTAATGGGACGGCTCTACTTC
CASAGGVMGRLYF
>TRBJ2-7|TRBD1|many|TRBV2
TGTGCCAGCAACCTCGACAGGGGGAATTCCTACGAGCAGTACTTC
CASNLDRGNSYEQYF
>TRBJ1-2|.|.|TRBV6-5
TGTGCCAGCAGTCCGACCCTAGGGGCGGGCTCCTATGGCTACACCTTC
CASSPTLGAGSYGYTF
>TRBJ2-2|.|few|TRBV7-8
TGTGCCAGCAGCTTAGTGGCAGGAGCCGGGGAGCTGTTTTTT
CASSLVAGAGELFF
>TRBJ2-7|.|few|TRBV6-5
TGTGCCAGCAGGGGCCCAACCTACGAGCAGTACTTC
CASRGPTYEQYF
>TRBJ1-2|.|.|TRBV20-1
TGCAGTGCTAGAAAACGGGATCTGGCCTATGGCTACACCTTC
CSARKRDLAYGYTF
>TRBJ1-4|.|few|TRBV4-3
TGCGCCAGCAGCCAAGATACGGGGGATGAAAAACTGTTTTTT
CASSQDTGDEKLFF
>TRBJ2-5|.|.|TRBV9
TGTGCCAGCAGCGGGCCTGGAGGGACCCAGTACTTC
CASSGPGGTQYF
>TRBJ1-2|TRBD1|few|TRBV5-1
TGCGCCAGCAGCTTGGTCAGGGGGCTAGGATATGGCTACACCTTC
CASSLVRGLGYGYTF
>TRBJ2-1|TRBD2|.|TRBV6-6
TGTGCCAGCAGTTCCCCTTCGGGGGGGCGAAACAATGAGCAGTTCTTC
CASSSPSGGRNNEQFF
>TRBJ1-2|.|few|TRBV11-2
TGTGCCAGCAGCTTAGACTGGGGGCCAAACTATGGCTACACCTTC
CASSLDWGPNYGYTF
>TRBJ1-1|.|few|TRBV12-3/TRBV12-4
TGTGCCAGCAGTTTTAGCTACAGGGCTAACACTGAAGCTTTCTTT
CASSFSYRANTEAFF
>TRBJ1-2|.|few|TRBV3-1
TGTGCCAGCAGCCAAGGGCCCGGTCTAGGCTACACCTTC
CASSQGPGLGYTF
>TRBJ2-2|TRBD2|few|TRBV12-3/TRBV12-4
TGTGCCAGCAGTTCTCACGGTAGCGGGAGGGAAGCCACCGGGGAGCTGTTTTTT
CASSSHGSGREATGELFF
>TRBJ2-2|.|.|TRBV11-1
TGTGCCAGCAGCTTAGGTGGAGCCGACACCGGGGAGCTGTTTTTT
CASSLGGADTGELFF
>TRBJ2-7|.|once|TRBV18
TGTGCCAGCTCACCAGCAGGGGGGCAGTACGAGCAGTACTTC
CASSPAGGQYEQYF
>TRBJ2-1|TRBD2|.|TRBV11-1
TGTGCCAGCAGCTTTAGAGCGGGGATCTCCTACAATGAGCAGTTCTTC
CASSFRAGISYNEQFF
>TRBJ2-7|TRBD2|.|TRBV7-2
TGTGCCAGCAGCCACCAGACTAGCGGGAGCGGCGAGCAGTACTTC
CASSHQTSGSGEQYF
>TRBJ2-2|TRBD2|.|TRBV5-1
TGCGCCAGCAGCCTTCCTAGCGGGGGGGCCTTAGGCACCGGGGAGCTGTTTTTT
CASSLPSGGALGTGELFF